This T cell receptor (beta chain) was identified in a study of T cell responses to AZD1222 COVID-19 vaccine. Study findings and constraints: It was only a handful of AZD1222 recipients who were seropositive at baseline. Repertoires were obtained only post-peak T cell response. The donors showed a predominance of white British ancestry and of females, with possible underestimation of clonal diversity.

Per the germline V gene, CDR1 is MNHEY and CDR2 is SVGAGI. V gave up 6 bases and J gave up 7 bases, with 15 bases separating them. The CDR3 covers 13 residues. Details on this clone: Its antigen is still unknown.

Using immunoSEQ multiplex PCR, the repertoire was profiled, and TCRdb retains in-frame clones only, with some absent. The table has some 180,000 clones, about 93% seen once. This receptor was obtained from an adult who received the MenACWY meningococcal vaccine as a control. The sample here was peripheral blood, taken 28 days after the second dose of the MenACWY control vaccine. The V gene is TRBV6-5, the J gene TRBJ1-2; D unclear. The CDR3 sequence: CASSQRRSAGYTF. The CDR3 DNA sequence: TGTGCCAGCAGCCAACGTCGGTCGGCTGGCTACACCTTC.